The 7 T cell receptor beta chains in this list originate from one sample, sequenced in a study of T cell changes during pregnancy in multiple sclerosis. TCRdb's table, derived via immunoSEQ multiplex PCR, lists solely in-frame clones and lacks some. This table holds 46,000 or so clones, about nine tenths found once. The specimen comprised peripheral blood, sampled in the second trimester of pregnancy. Source of these receptors: a female donor in good health, enrolled as a control in a pregnancy study.

The chain links TRBV7-9 to TRBJ1-5; TRBD1 agrees at 8 bases. Per germline, CDR1 SEHNR and CDR2 FQNEAQ (reference sequence). There are 17 residues in the CDR3. Trimming cost V 2 bases and J 0 bases; bases outside gene matches: 6. In DNA, the CDR3 is TGTGCCAGCAGCTTAACGCCAGGGGGCCTTAGCAATCAGCCCCAGCATTTT. Protein sequence: CASSLTPGGLSNQPQHF.

The table lists this clone with a count of one. The chain carries TRBV5-6 and TRBJ1-1; 9 nucleotides match TRBD1. The CDR3 is 17 residues long. Trimming cost V 3 bases and J 1 base; bases outside gene matches: 10. The germline V gene encodes CDR1 SGHDT and CDR2 YYEEEE. CDR3 nucleotide sequence: TGTGCCAGCAGCTGGACAGGGGAGGGGGGGCCGAACACTGAAGCTTTCTTT. Amino acids: CASSWTGEGGPNTEAFF.

V gene TRBV4-3 combines with J gene TRBJ2-3, with TRBD2 matching 12 bases. The CDR3 runs to 17 residues. V shed 0 bases and J 5 bases; nucleotides not matched to a gene: 6. From germline, CDR1 is LGHNA and CDR2 YSLEER. This CDR3 reads CASSQDPSGGVLDTQYF. The CDR3 nucleotides are TGCGCCAGCAGCCAAGATCCTAGCGGGGGGGTTCTAGATACGCAGTATTTT.

The V gene is TRBV14, the J gene TRBJ2-2; 7 positions agree with TRBD1. In germline, CDR1 is SGHDN, CDR2 FVKESK. The CDR3 consists of 15 residues. The junction had 8 bases not matched to a gene; V was cut back by 4 bases and J by 6 bases. The CDR3 sequence is CASSRTTGWAGELFF. As DNA, the CDR3 is TGTGCCAGCAGCCGAACGACAGGGTGGGCCGGGGAGCTGTTTTTT.

V is TRBV15 and J is TRBJ2-7; 13 bases map to TRBD2. V lost 1 base, J lost 5 bases, and 8 bases stayed unmatched. Germline CDR1 and CDR2: LNHNV and YYDKDF (reference sequence). The CDR3 extends over 17 amino acids. CDR3 in amino acids: CATSRAVLAGGPHEQYF. CDR3 sequence (DNA): TGTGCCACCAGCAGAGCGGTACTAGCGGGAGGGCCCCACGAGCAGTACTTC.

CDR3 coding DNA: TGCGCCAGCAGCCAAGAGTGGGGACAGGGGGCAGATACGCAGTATTTT. Protein: CASSQEWGQGADTQYF. This chain links TRBV4-3 with TRBJ2-3; 11 bases are shared with TRBD1. The CDR3 spans 16 residues. V shed 0 bases and J 4 bases; nucleotides not matched to a gene: 3. Germline CDR1 and CDR2: LGHNA and YSLEER.

The chain employs TRBV7-2 and TRBJ2-5, with 10 bases matching TRBD1. The CDR3 totals 16 residues. Germline CDR1 SGHTA, CDR2 FQGNSA. V gave up 1 base and J gave up 5 bases; unmatched junction bases: 7. CDR3 DNA sequence: TGTGCCAGCAGCTTAGACGGGACAGGGGCTGAGGAGACCCAGTACTTC. Amino acid sequence: CASSLDGTGAEETQYF.